Shown below are 17 T cell receptor beta chains from a single sample sequenced in a study of cytomegalovirus exposure and HLA in healthy donors. Primers: 60 Vbeta forward and 13 Jbeta reverse. Clones were read by immunoSEQ multiplex PCR, and TCRdb kept only the in-frame ones, dropping some. The table records 70,000 or so clones, 75% to 90% of them present only once. Sequenced material: PBMCs. All receptors derive from a woman under 40 in good health and CMV-seropositive.

The CDR3 sequence is CATSGTGYSPLHF. CDR3 bases: TGTGCCACCTCCGGGACAGGGTATTCACCCCTCCACTTT. V and J are TRBV7-2 and TRBJ1-6; 9 bases are shared with TRBD1. The CDR3 covers 13 residues. Germline CDR1 and CDR2: SGHTA and FQGNSA. V dropped 10 bases and J dropped 8; count of bases not matched to a gene: 6.

This clone came up once. The chain's CDR3 is CASSLQDTRDTQYF. The CDR3 DNA follows: TGTGCCAGCAGCCTCCAAGATACTAGAGATACGCAGTATTTT. This chain links TRBV5-4 with TRBJ2-3, with D possibly being TRBD2 (5 bases). The CDR3 has 14 residues. Germline-derived CDR1 and CDR2 are SGHNT and YYREEE (reference sequence). Trimming removed 4 bases from V and 5 bases from J, with 14 bases in between.

The V gene is TRBV5-4, the J gene TRBJ2-1; TRBD1 matches 8 bases. After removal of 0 bases from V and 5 bases from J, the junction contained 4 bases not matched to a gene. Germline V gene sequence: CDR1 SGHNT, CDR2 YYREEE (reference sequence). CDR3 length: 15 amino acids. CDR3: CASSLGGQANNEQFF. The CDR3 nucleotides read TGTGCCAGCAGCTTGGGGGGACAGGCTAACAATGAGCAGTTCTTC.

This clone was detected only once. The chain combines TRBV29-1 with TRBJ1-1; maybe TRBD1 (5 bases). This CDR3 region has 15 residues. V lost 4 bases, J lost 3 bases, and 18 bases lay in between. Germline CDR1 and CDR2: SQVTM and ANQGSEA. CDR3 coding DNA: TGCAGCGTTGCGGGAAGCGGGACTTTGGACACTGAAGCTTTCTTT. Its translation: CSVAGSGTLDTEAFF.

J is TRBJ1-1 and V is TRBV15, with no clear D. This CDR3 has 13 residues. V dropped 0 bases and J dropped 2 bases, with 4 bases sitting between them. Per the germline V gene, CDR1 is LNHNV and CDR2 is YYDKDF (reference sequence). The CDR3 DNA reads as TGTGCCACCAGCAGAGATCTAAACACTGAAGCTTTCTTT. Its translation: CATSRDLNTEAFF.

The chain couples TRBV9 to TRBJ2-1, with a weak D call TRBD1 (5 bases). CDR1 is SGDLS, CDR2 YYNGEE, per germline. The CDR3 contains 16 residues. V was shortened by 1 base and J by 0 bases, with 11 bases between the two germline ends. The CDR3 is CASSVSGASSYNEQFF. The CDR3 DNA is TGTGCCAGCAGCGTAAGTGGGGCCAGCTCCTACAATGAGCAGTTCTTC.

V gene TRBV27 combines with J gene TRBJ2-1; D might be TRBD2 (6 bases). This CDR3 region has 14 residues. Germline assignment: CDR1 MNHEY and CDR2 SMNVEV (reference sequence). Trimming removed 6 bases at V and 0 bases at J, with 9 bases between. Here the CDR3 DNA reads TGTGCCAGCAGCGCGGGGAGCTCCTACAATGAGCAGTTCTTC. This codes for CASSAGSSYNEQFF.

The chain couples TRBV7-3 to TRBJ2-3; 10 positions agree with TRBD2. This CDR3 has 17 amino acids. Germline CDR1 SGHTA, CDR2 FQGTGA. The J segment lost 3 bases and the V segment lost 4 bases, leaving 10 bases of the junction unmatched. DNA for the CDR3: TGTGCCAGCAGCTCGATACCCCGGACTAGCGGTACAGATACGCAGTATTTT. Translated, it gives CASSSIPRTSGTDTQYF.

This chain connects TRBV7-9 to TRBJ2-1; D might be TRBD2 (6 bases). The germline gives CDR1 SEHNR, CDR2 FQNEAQ (reference sequence). The CDR3 has 15 amino acids. V was clipped by 5 bases and J by 8 bases, with 19 bases between them. The CDR3 DNA is TGTGCCAGCAGCCCCTCCTTAGGGGAGGTGGATGAGCAGTTCTTC. It is translated as CASSPSLGEVDEQFF. Based on the CDR3 plus reference TRBV7-9 and TRBJ2-1, the full variable domain is DTGVSQNPRHKITKRGQNVTFRCDPISEHNRLYWYRQTLGQGPEFLTYFQNEAQLEKSRLLSDRFSAERPKGSFSTLEIQRTEQGDSAMYLCASSPSLGEVDEQFFGPGTRLTVL.

The chain uses TRBV29-1 and TRBJ1-5, with 7 bases aligning to TRBD1. V lost 7 bases, J lost 3 bases, and 3 bases stayed unmatched. CDR1 and CDR2 (germline): SQVTM, ANQGSEA. The CDR3 runs to 12 residues. The CDR3 is CSAGQVNQPQHF. Written as DNA, the CDR3 is TGCAGCGCCGGACAGGTCAATCAGCCCCAGCATTTT.

Concerning this clone itself: At one boundary the junction diverges from the germline segment, which might be a read error. V usage is TRBV2 and J usage is TRBJ2-1; tentatively, D is TRBD1 (6 bases). CDR1 SNHLY and CDR2 FYNNEI come from the germline V gene. This CDR3 region has 11 residues. The CDR3 DNA follows: TGTGCCAGCAGTATAGGACAGTCAGGGATCTTC. Translated: CASSIGQSGIF.

The rearrangement uses TRBV2 and TRBJ1-4; tentatively, D is TRBD1 (6 bases). V was pared by 8 bases and J by 0 bases, with 13 bases between. The CDR3 totals 15 residues. In germline, CDR1 is SNHLY, CDR2 FYNNEI. CDR3 bases: TGTGCCAGCCGACAGGAGGCGGCAACTAATGAAAAACTGTTTTTT. This sequence encodes CASRQEAATNEKLFF.

The V and J genes are TRBV2 and TRBJ1-1, with a weak D call TRBD1 (5 bases). The CDR3 runs to 13 residues. CDR1 is SNHLY, CDR2 FYNNEI, per germline. The V end was cut by 10 bases, the J end by 10 bases, with 22 bases between. CDR3 residues: CATQPLAGDRAFF. The DNA for the CDR3 is TGTGCCACCCAACCTCTTGCGGGGGATCGAGCTTTCTTT.

The chain employs TRBV5-1 and TRBJ2-5; D might be TRBD2 (5 bases). The germline V and J ends were trimmed by 0 bases and 4 bases, with 10 bases remaining between them. Germline CDR1 reads SGHRS; CDR2 reads YFSETQ. This CDR3 has 14 residues. In DNA, the CDR3 is TGCGCCAGCAGCTTGGTGCCCGGGATAGAGACCCAGTACTTC. Residues: CASSLVPGIETQYF. Supplemented by reference TRBV5-1 and TRBJ2-5, the full variable domain reads KAGVTQTPRYLIKTRGQQVTLSCSPISGHRSVSWYQQTPGQGLQFLFEYFSETQRNKGNFPGRFSGRQFSNSRSEMNVSTLELGDSALYLCASSLVPGIETQYFGPGTRLLVL.

CDR3 coding DNA: TGTGCCAGTATAGGTCGGCGAAGCCTAGACGGCCGAAACACCATATATTTT. Its protein is CASIGRRSLDGRNTIYF. The chain has TRBV19 and TRBJ1-3; no firm D call. The V end lost 7 bases, the J end lost 5 bases, and 24 bases lay between the germline ends. Per germline, CDR1 LNHDA and CDR2 SQIVND (reference sequence). The CDR3 runs to 17 residues.

J is TRBJ1-1 and V is TRBV30, with TRBD1 matching over 11 bases. CDR1 and CDR2 from the germline V gene are GTSNPN and SVGIG (reference sequence). V shed 0 bases and J 3 bases; nucleotides not matched to a gene: 6. This CDR3 comprises 16 residues. CDR3 residues: CAWSVRGQGAYTEAFF. The CDR3, as DNA: TGTGCCTGGAGTGTACGAGGACAGGGGGCGTACACTGAAGCTTTCTTT.

J is TRBJ1-2 and V is TRBV6-5; D is unclear. The germline gives CDR1 MNHEY, CDR2 SVGAGI. Deletions cut 0 bases from V and 7 bases from J, with 18 bases between. CDR3 length: 16 residues. CDR3 nucleotides: TGTGCCAGCAGTTACTCGCGGGCAGGAGGAGTCGGTGGCTACACCTTC. Translated: CASSYSRAGGVGGYTF.